This TCR beta chain stems from a study of shared clonotypes between healthy human individuals. Study results and caveats: Some naive CD4 clonotypes, 4.5% to 5.5%, turned up in common across several donors. Sampling included only blood; tissue repertoires likely differ.

This clone came up a few times. What it binds is not known. Every immunoSEQ plate was one replicate of a subset's evenly spread DNA. Per the authors' pipeline: ImmunoSEQ gave junction-only sequences without quality scores, so filtering differed. Profiling relied on immunoSEQ multiplex PCR, and the TCRdb table lists in-frame clones only, not all of them. That table is the source of V, J and clone size, and D and trimming were worked out from the DNA. The data show approximately 720,000 clones, more than 70% seen once. Per the germline V gene, CDR1 is SGHTA and CDR2 is FQGNSA. The V gene lost 1 base and the J gene lost 0 bases, with 10 bases spanning the gap. The CDR3 contains 16 residues.

The rearrangement links TRBV7-2 to TRBJ2-1; the D is unclear. The material sequenced was memory CD4+ T cells sorted from blood. Subset meaning: CD45RA-negative fraction. This receptor was identified in a woman aged 30 to 39 in good health. The CDR3 region has the DNA TGTGCCAGCAGCTTAGTTAGCCAGAGCTCCTACAATGAGCAGTTCTTC. The encoded protein is CASSLVSQSSYNEQFF. The variable domain in full, completed from reference TRBV7-2 and TRBJ2-1, reads GAGVSQSPSNKVTEKGKDVELRCDPISGHTALYWYRQSLGQGLEFLIYFQGNSAPDKSGLPSDRFSAERTGGSVSTLTIQRTQQEDSAVYLCASSLVSQSSYNEQFFGPGTRLTVL.